The text below deals with one TCR beta chain. These data originate in a study of blood T cell repertoires in COVID-19. Sequencing used immunoSEQ multiplex PCR; TCRdb keeps in-frame clones, though not all of them. The sample has about 350,000 clones; more than 70% are singletons. The sequenced sample was peripheral blood. This TCR was sampled from a woman aged 55 to 70 with COVID-19, enrolled during active disease.

The CDR3 is CASSFSFRGQNYGYTF. CDR3 in DNA: TGTGCCAGCAGTTTCTCCTTCAGGGGGCAGAACTATGGCTACACCTTC. The genes are TRBV28 and TRBJ1-2; 8 bases fit TRBD1. The junction had 8 bases not matched to a gene; V was cut back by 3 bases and J by 2 bases. This CDR3 is 16 amino acids long. Germline CDR1 and CDR2: MDHEN and SYDVKM.